The T cell receptor (beta chain) under discussion was sequenced for a study of blood T cell repertoires in COVID-19. A note on this clone: Different DNA sequences within this sample yield the same CDR3.

Measured with immunoSEQ multiplex PCR; TCRdb has only the in-frame clones, and not every one. This table has about 300,000 clones, about nine tenths appearing once. Trimming pared 1 base from V and 1 base from J, leaving 11 bases between. The CDR3 loop spans 17 amino acids. Germline CDR1 SGHTA, CDR2 FQGNSA. Specimen: PBMCs or T cells enriched from blood (not recorded which). The chain carries TRBV7-2 and TRBJ1-6; D is perhaps TRBD1 (5 bases). This receptor was taken from a woman in her fifties or sixties who had been exposed to COVID-19. As DNA, the CDR3 is TGTGCCAGCAGCTTAGGGGCTCGGGGGTCCTATAATTCACCCCTCCACTTT. Protein product: CASSLGARGSYNSPLHF.